What follows are 19 T cell receptor beta chains derived from one specimen sequenced in a study of cytomegalovirus exposure and HLA in healthy donors. Vbeta (60) and Jbeta (13) primers were used in the PCR. Profiling relied on immunoSEQ multiplex PCR, and the TCRdb table lists in-frame clones only, not all of them. The top ten hold less than 3% of the sample, which has around 210,000 clones, 75% to 85% seen once. The source material was PBMCs. All receptors derive from a woman between 40 and 50 years old in good health and CMV-seronegative.

This clone turned up a few times. Written as DNA, the CDR3 is TGTGCCAGCAGCCCACGGGGAGCGGGAGCTGGGGAGCAGTACTTC. This sequence encodes CASSPRGAGAGEQYF. The rearrangement uses TRBV28 and TRBJ2-7; 8 bases are a match to TRBD2. The CDR3 has 15 amino acids. Germline-derived CDR1 and CDR2 are MDHEN and SYDVKM. The V segment lost 6 bases and the J segment 7 bases; nucleotides outside the gene matches: 14.

This clone has a handful of counts. The V and J genes are TRBV5-1 and TRBJ2-7, with TRBD2 identical over 8 bases. The CDR3 consists of 15 residues. CDR1 is SGHRS and CDR2 is YFSETQ in the germline V gene. Germline trimming cut 4 bases from V and 3 bases from J; bases unmatched to any gene: 9. Here the CDR3 DNA reads TGCGCCAGCAGCCATCCCAGCGGGAGACGCTACGAGCAGTACTTC. Translation gives CASSHPSGRRYEQYF.

This clone came up once. The J gene is TRBJ2-2, the V gene TRBV19; 9 bases fit TRBD1. V dropped 6 bases and J dropped 6; count of bases not matched to a gene: 8. The CDR3 consists of 15 residues. Germline values: CDR1 LNHDA, CDR2 SQIVND (reference sequence). CDR3 bases: TGTGCCAGTAGGGTGGGGGGACAGGGTCCCGGGGAGCTGTTTTTT. This sequence encodes CASRVGGQGPGELFF.

In DNA, the CDR3 is TGTGCCAGCCGTACCGGGGACCTCGGCGGACAGGAAAAACTGTTTTTT. Encoded protein: CASRTGDLGGQEKLFF. This sequence joins TRBV28 and TRBJ1-4; perhaps TRBD1 as D (6 bases). The CDR3 has 16 amino acids. Germline V CDR1 and CDR2: MDHEN, SYDVKM. Trimming shortened V by 8 bases and J by 8 bases, and 24 bases separated the two germline ends.

Worth noting for this clone: Within the sample, other DNA sequences also encode this same CDR3. This chain joins TRBV6-5 and TRBJ2-7, with D uncertain. In germline, CDR1 is MNHEY, CDR2 SVGAGI. Trimming took 0 bases from V and 2 from J, leaving 8 bases between them. This CDR3 comprises 14 residues. The CDR3 DNA reads as TGTGCCAGCAGTTACTCGCCAGGTACCTACGAGCAGTACTTC. Protein: CASSYSPGTYEQYF.

This clone was recorded a few times. This sequence joins TRBV7-9 and TRBJ1-2; D not certain. V was trimmed by 1 base and J by 0 bases, leaving 9 bases between them. The CDR3 is made up of 15 amino acids. Per germline, CDR1 SEHNR and CDR2 FQNEAQ (reference sequence). CDR3 sequence reads: CASSLDTRANYGYTF. In DNA form, the CDR3 reads TGTGCCAGCAGCTTAGATACCCGAGCTAACTATGGCTACACCTTC.

The chain couples TRBV5-1 to TRBJ1-5; D is uncertain. The CDR3 is 15 amino acids. Trimming took off 5 bases at V and 4 bases at J, with 16 bases between the two ends. From germline, CDR1 is SGHRS and CDR2 YFSETQ. The CDR3 protein is CASRLGVDSNQPQHF. CDR3 coding DNA: TGCGCCAGCAGACTGGGAGTCGATAGTAATCAGCCCCAGCATTTT.

The CDR3 nucleotides are TGTGCCAGCAGCGTCGGGAGAAGGTACGAGCAGTACTTC. Its translation is CASSVGRRYEQYF. This chain joins TRBV7-6 and TRBJ2-7; D is perhaps TRBD2 (6 bases). CDR3 length: 13 amino acids. CDR1 and CDR2 from the germline V gene are SGHVS and FNYEAQ. Trimming cost V 5 bases and J 4 bases, with 12 bases left between them.

In DNA, the CDR3 is TGTGCCAGCAGTTTACATAAGGGACAGTCCAACGAGCAGTACTTC. The encoded protein is CASSLHKGQSNEQYF. This chain links TRBV6-5 with TRBJ2-7, with 7 bases matching TRBD1. The trim removed 4 bases at V and 5 bases at J, leaving 11 bases unmatched. Germline V CDR1 and CDR2: MNHEY, SVGAGI. The CDR3 runs to 15 residues.

The chain couples TRBV9 to TRBJ2-1; D unclear. Trimming removed 0 bases from V and 7 bases from J, with 8 bases in between. Germline V gives CDR1 SGDLS, CDR2 YYNGEE. The CDR3 is 13 residues long. The CDR3 DNA reads as TGTGCCAGCAGCGTAGCTAAGAAAAATGAGCAGTTCTTC. Encoded protein: CASSVAKKNEQFF.

J is TRBJ2-6 and V is TRBV28, with unresolved D. Germline V CDR1 and CDR2: MDHEN, SYDVKM. The CDR3 is 14 residues long. The V end lost 5 bases, the J end lost 0 bases, and 5 bases lay between the germline ends. This chain's CDR3 is CASSGRSGANVLTF. CDR3 in DNA: TGTGCCAGCAGTGGCCGCTCTGGGGCCAACGTCCTGACTTTC. Full variable domain (outside the CDR3, taken from reference TRBV28 and TRBJ2-6): DVKVTQSSRYLVKRTGEKVFLECVQDMDHENMFWYRQDPGLGLRLIYFSYDVKMKEKGDIPEGYSVSREKKERFSLILESASTNQTSMYLCASSGRSGANVLTFGAGSRLTVL.

The chain employs TRBV9 and TRBJ1-6; D call uncertain. V lost 4 bases and J lost 6, with 14 bases in between. CDR3 length equals 15 residues. Germline V gives CDR1 SGDLS, CDR2 YYNGEE. CDR3 sequence: CASSSNSNPNSPLHF. In nucleotides, the CDR3 is TGTGCCAGCAGCTCCAACTCCAACCCTAATTCACCCCTCCACTTT.

On this clone itself: Other DNA sequences in the same sample also yield this CDR3. The gene calls are TRBV2 and TRBJ1-5; D is undetermined. The CDR3 sequence is 14 residues long. The germline V gene has CDR1 SNHLY and CDR2 FYNNEI. V shed 0 bases and J shed 7 bases, with 10 bases lying between them. The CDR3 protein is CASSEAGWEQPQHF. In nucleotides, the CDR3 is TGTGCCAGCAGTGAAGCAGGTTGGGAGCAGCCCCAGCATTTT.

This chain links TRBV28 with TRBJ2-1; 7 bases are a match to TRBD2. CDR3 length equals 15 residues. Germline CDR1 reads MDHEN; CDR2 reads SYDVKM. The junction had 9 bases not matched to a gene; V was cut back by 5 bases and J by 5 bases. The CDR3 loop is CASSTAGNLNNEQFF. The CDR3 DNA sequence: TGTGCCAGCAGTACAGCGGGGAACCTAAACAATGAGCAGTTCTTC.

The V and J genes are TRBV19 and TRBJ2-3; a possible D gene is TRBD2 (6 bases). Trimming took off 4 bases at V and 2 bases at J, with 10 bases between the two ends. The CDR3 consists of 14 residues. Germline CDR1 reads LNHDA; CDR2 reads SQIVND (reference sequence). As DNA, the CDR3 is TGTGCCAGTAGTACCGTAGCGGTCACAGATACGCAGTATTTT. This encodes CASSTVAVTDTQYF.

The V call is TRBV7-9, the J call TRBJ2-7, with 8 bases aligning to TRBD1. The CDR3 covers 14 residues. Trimming at V came to 5 bases and at J to 6 bases, leaving 9 bases not matched to a gene. Germline CDR1 SEHNR, CDR2 FQNEAQ (reference sequence). CDR3 sequence reads: CASSPINTGGEQYF. CDR3 DNA sequence: TGTGCCAGCAGCCCAATAAACACAGGGGGCGAGCAGTACTTC.

This clone showed up just once. CDR3: CASSQGLAGGSNEQFF. The CDR3 bases are TGTGCCAGCAGCCAGGGACTAGCGGGAGGTTCGAATGAGCAGTTCTTC. The chain employs TRBV7-6 and TRBJ2-1; 15 nucleotides line up with TRBD2. V was clipped by 5 bases and J by 7 bases; unmatched bases: 6. The CDR3 loop spans 16 amino acids. Germline assignment: CDR1 SGHVS and CDR2 FNYEAQ.

This rearrangement joins TRBV25-1 to TRBJ1-2; no clear D. Germline V gene sequence: CDR1 MGHDK, CDR2 SYGVNS. The length of the CDR3 is 15 residues. Trimming stripped 3 bases from V and 4 bases from J, with 15 bases between. CDR3 in amino acids: CASSDPAGRAYGYTF. CDR3 DNA sequence: TGTGCCAGCAGTGACCCTGCCGGGCGGGCCTATGGCTACACCTTC.

The rearrangement uses TRBV19 and TRBJ1-2; D is unresolved. Germline V gene sequence: CDR1 LNHDA, CDR2 SQIVND (reference sequence). The CDR3 spans 12 residues. Trimming took 6 bases from V and 4 from J, leaving 9 bases between them. This CDR3 is CASRQTIYGYTF. CDR3 bases: TGTGCCAGTAGACAGACGATCTATGGCTACACCTTC.